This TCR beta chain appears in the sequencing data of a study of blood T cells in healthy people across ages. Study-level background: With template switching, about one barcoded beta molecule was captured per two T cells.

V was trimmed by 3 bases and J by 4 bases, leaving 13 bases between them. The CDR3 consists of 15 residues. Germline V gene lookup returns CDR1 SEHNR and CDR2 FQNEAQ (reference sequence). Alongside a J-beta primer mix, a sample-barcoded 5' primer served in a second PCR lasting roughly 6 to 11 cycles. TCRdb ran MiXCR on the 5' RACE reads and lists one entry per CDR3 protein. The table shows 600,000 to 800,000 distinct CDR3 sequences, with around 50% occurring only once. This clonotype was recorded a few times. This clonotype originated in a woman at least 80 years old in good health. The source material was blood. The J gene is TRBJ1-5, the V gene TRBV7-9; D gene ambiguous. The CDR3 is CASSLEDLRNQPQHF. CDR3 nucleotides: TGTGCCAGCAGCTTGGAAGATCTGAGGAATCAGCCCCAGCATTTT.